The 10 T cell receptor beta chains below were found in one sample sequenced in a study of shared clonotypes between healthy human individuals (dated by TCRdb to 2020 to 2021). Library method: the immunoSEQ multiplex PCR assay. As stored in TCRdb, this immuneACCESS dataset retains in-frame rearrangements with V and J assigned. A fraction of the clones does not appear; measured against another copy, unresolved V genes explain less than half of the discrepancy, and the remainder lacks a known reason. The sample table shows over 2 million clones, and 95% are seen once. The top ten clones comprise more than 0.1% of the sample. Material for sequencing was naive CD4+ T cells sorted from blood. The cell subset or site label here, explained by the study, means: CD45RA+ positively selected. The receptors were sampled from a man aged 18 to 30 in good health.

V usage is TRBV19 and J usage is TRBJ2-3; D could derive from TRBD1 or TRBD2 (6 bases each). The CDR3 covers 13 residues. The germline V and J ends were trimmed by 10 bases and 4 bases, with 15 bases remaining between them. CDR1 and CDR2 from the germline V gene are LNHDA and SQIVND (reference sequence). The CDR3 protein is CATVTGASDTQYF. In nucleotides, the CDR3 is TGTGCCACCGTAACGGGGGCCTCAGATACGCAGTATTTT. Complete variable domain (other parts from reference TRBV19 and TRBJ2-3): DGGITQSPKYLFRKEGQNVTLSCEQNLNHDAMYWYRQDPGQGLRLIYYSQIVNDFQKGDIAEGYSVSREKKESFPLTVTSAQKNPTAFYLCATVTGASDTQYFGPGTRLTVL.

The chain joins TRBV9 to TRBJ2-1; D might be TRBD1 (6 bases). V lost 2 bases, J lost 4 bases, and 13 bases lay in between. The CDR3 is made up of 15 amino acids. Germline V gives CDR1 SGDLS, CDR2 YYNGEE. This CDR3 reads CASSVLLQGYNEQFF. The CDR3 DNA is TGTGCCAGCAGCGTCCTTTTACAGGGATACAATGAGCAGTTCTTC.

J is TRBJ1-2 and V is TRBV6-4, with a possible D match to TRBD1 (6 bases). Germline V gives CDR1 MRHNA, CDR2 SNTAGT. V dropped 4 bases and J dropped 7 bases, with 16 bases sitting between them. This CDR3 is built from 14 residues. CDR3 sequence: CASSGTDRSRGYTF. The CDR3 region has the DNA TGTGCCAGCAGTGGTACAGACAGGTCCCGTGGCTACACCTTC.

The J gene is TRBJ2-1, the V gene TRBV18; 7 bases align to TRBD1. The CDR3 spans 15 residues. Germline V gives CDR1 KGHSH, CDR2 LQKENI. Losses at the gene ends were 1 base for V and 7 bases for J; bases not matched to a gene: 7. The CDR3 here is CASSPQGALRNEQFF. The CDR3 DNA reads TGTGCCAGCTCACCACAGGGGGCTCTGCGAAATGAGCAGTTCTTC.

The chain couples TRBV29-1 to TRBJ2-4; 7 positions match TRBD1. The germline CDR1 and CDR2 sequences are SQVTM and ANQGSEA. The length of the CDR3 is 15 residues. V trimming: 6 bases; J trimming: 5 bases; junction bases outside the gene matches: 13. CDR3 DNA sequence: TGCAGCGTAAGTATACGCCGGGACAGAGAAAACATTCAGTACTTC. This gives the protein CSVSIRRDRENIQYF. Complete variable domain (other parts from reference TRBV29-1 and TRBJ2-4): SAVISQKPSRDICQRGTSLTIQCQVDSQVTMMFWYRQQPGQSLTLIATANQGSEATYESGFVIDKFPISRPNLTFSTLTVSNMSPEDSSIYLCSVSIRRDRENIQYFGAGTRLSVL.

The rearrangement uses TRBV11-2 and TRBJ1-1; D is unresolved. The V gene lost 3 bases and the J gene lost 7 bases, with 18 bases spanning the gap. The CDR3 is 15 amino acids. The germline CDR1 and CDR2 sequences are SGHAT and FQNNGV. The CDR3 DNA reads as TGTGCCAGCAGCTTCTCAGCCCCACCCAGTTTTGAAGCTTTCTTT. Its protein product is CASSFSAPPSFEAFF.

This rearrangement joins TRBV6-5 to TRBJ2-2, with 7 bases fitting TRBD1. V lost 6 bases and J lost 6; bases outside the gene matches: 10. This CDR3 contains 15 residues. The germline CDR1 and CDR2 sequences are MNHEY and SVGAGI. The CDR3 reads CASSRPGTVAGELFF. The CDR3, as DNA: TGTGCCAGCAGCCGGCCGGGGACAGTCGCCGGGGAGCTGTTTTTT.

This chain links TRBV5-4 with TRBJ2-5; D gene unclear. The V end was cut by 4 bases, the J end by 0 bases, with 13 bases between. The CDR3 extends over 15 amino acids. Per the germline V gene, CDR1 is SGHNT and CDR2 is YYREEE (reference sequence). In DNA form, the CDR3 reads TGTGCCAGCAGCCACAGCCAGGAGTACCAAGAGACCCAGTACTTC. It codes for CASSHSQEYQETQYF.

The V and J genes are TRBV2 and TRBJ1-5; D uncertain. This CDR3 contains 14 residues. Germline values: CDR1 SNHLY, CDR2 FYNNEI. Trimming shortened V by 8 bases and J by 7 bases, and 18 bases separated the two germline ends. The CDR3 loop is CASSDMGFEQPQHF. CDR3 DNA: TGTGCCAGCTCCGATATGGGTTTCGAGCAGCCCCAGCATTTT.

The chain recombines TRBV15 with TRBJ1-3; the D is unclear. This CDR3 contains 16 residues. V lost 0 bases and J 3 bases, leaving 12 bases between the germline ends. Germline assignment: CDR1 LNHNV and CDR2 YYDKDF (reference sequence). The CDR3 is CATSRDWTGVGNTIYF. CDR3 in DNA: TGTGCCACCAGCAGAGATTGGACCGGGGTTGGAAACACCATATATTTT.